The 32 T cell receptor beta chains below were found in one sample sequenced in a study of beta chain features in type 1 diabetes. The entirety of the isolated RNA underwent reverse transcription, so expressed TCRB transcripts were sequenced. This table comes from immunoSEQ multiplex PCR, and its TCRdb copy is limited to in-frame clones, with some not included. This sample carries about 450,000 clones, roughly 11% of them seen once, and the ten largest clones take 0.045% to 0.06%. The sample comprised naive CD4+ T cells from blood. The receptors shown here come from a woman between 18 and 29 years old in good health.

In this sample, this clone turned up a few times. The chain links TRBV7-2 to TRBJ2-3, with TRBD2 identical over 14 bases. This CDR3 is built from 15 residues. Germline V CDR1 and CDR2: SGHTA, FQGNSA. Trimming took 6 bases from V and 4 from J; bases not matched to a gene: 3. CDR3 sequence reads: CASSPTSGGADTQYF. CDR3 DNA sequence: TGTGCCAGCAGTCCGACTAGCGGGGGGGCAGATACGCAGTATTTT.

This clone was seen only a few times. The sample contains more than one DNA sequence encoding this CDR3. This chain links TRBV7-2 with TRBJ2-5; D call uncertain. Germline CDR1 is SGHTA and CDR2 is FQGNSA. The CDR3 extends over 12 amino acids. The germline V and J ends were trimmed by 3 bases and 5 bases, with 7 bases remaining between them. This CDR3 is CASSFSGETQYF. The CDR3 DNA reads TGTGCCAGCAGCTTCTCCGGTGAGACCCAGTACTTC. The full variable domain, with the rest looked up from reference TRBV7-2 and TRBJ2-5, is GAGVSQSPSNKVTEKGKDVELRCDPISGHTALYWYRQSLGQGLEFLIYFQGNSAPDKSGLPSDRFSAERTGGSVSTLTIQRTQQEDSAVYLCASSFSGETQYFGPGTRLLVL.

This clone was counted many times. This chain links TRBV30 with TRBJ2-4, with D possibly matching TRBD1 (5 bases). The CDR3 is 15 amino acids. Germline CDR1 reads GTSNPN; CDR2 reads SVGIG (reference sequence). V was clipped by 2 bases and J by 3 bases, with 14 bases between them. The CDR3 coding sequence is TGTGCCTGGAGTAACCCAGGGTTCGGCAAAAACATTCAGTACTTC. Its translation: CAWSNPGFGKNIQYF.

The rearrangement uses TRBV15 and TRBJ2-3; no clear D. The CDR3 is 14 residues long. In germline, CDR1 is LNHNV, CDR2 YYDKDF (reference sequence). Trimming cost V 0 bases and J 6 bases, with 10 bases left between them. CDR3 sequence: CATSRDLLVDTQYF. The DNA of the CDR3 is TGTGCCACCAGCAGAGATCTGTTGGTCGATACGCAGTATTTT.

This clone was found a few times. The genes are TRBV7-9 and TRBJ1-2; maybe TRBD1 (6 bases). This CDR3 comprises 14 residues. The germline V and J ends were trimmed by 4 bases and 5 bases, with 14 bases remaining between them. From germline, CDR1 is SEHNR and CDR2 FQNEAQ (reference sequence). The CDR3 sequence is CASSSTGRGYGYTF. CDR3 coding DNA: TGTGCCAGCAGCTCTACAGGGAGAGGTTATGGCTACACCTTC.

This clone was detected many times. The chain links TRBV15 to TRBJ2-4, with D possibly being TRBD1 (6 bases). This CDR3 is built from 15 residues. CDR1 is LNHNV and CDR2 is YYDKDF in the germline V gene (reference sequence). The ends were cut back, 1 base at V and 5 bases at J, with 12 bases in the middle. The CDR3 nucleotides are TGTGCCACCAGCAGAGGAGGGCAGGGGCAAAACATTCAGTACTTC. Its translation is CATSRGGQGQNIQYF.

The J gene is TRBJ1-5, the V gene TRBV4-3, with D possibly being TRBD1 (5 bases). Germline CDR1 LGHNA, CDR2 YSLEER. This CDR3 has 15 amino acids. Trimming cost V 0 bases and J 6 bases, with 12 bases left between them. The chain's CDR3 is CASSQDSAGSQPQHF. In nucleotides, the CDR3 is TGCGCCAGCAGCCAAGATTCGGCAGGGAGTCAGCCCCAGCATTTT.

This chain links TRBV4-3 with TRBJ2-4, with D unclear. This CDR3 spans 15 amino acids. Trimming pared 7 bases from V and 2 bases from J, leaving 15 bases between. CDR1 LGHNA and CDR2 YSLEER come from the germline V gene. CDR3 in DNA: TGCGCCAGCACATCGTCCTATCTGTCCAAAAACATTCAGTACTTC. This encodes CASTSSYLSKNIQYF.

The chain is built from TRBV15 and TRBJ2-7; 9 bases are a match to TRBD1. CDR1 is LNHNV and CDR2 is YYDKDF in the germline V gene (reference sequence). Trimming cost V 2 bases and J 7 bases; bases outside gene matches: 6. CDR3 length: 14 amino acids. The CDR3 spells CATSRWTGVREQYF. The CDR3 bases are TGTGCCACCAGCAGATGGACAGGGGTAAGGGAGCAGTACTTC.

This clone was detected once. The rearrangement links TRBV4-1 to TRBJ1-1; D remains unclear. Germline-derived CDR1 and CDR2 are MGHRA and YSYEKL. Trimming left V 3 bases short and J 1 base short, with 9 bases between. The CDR3 has 14 amino acids. CDR3 loop: CASSQPRQNTEAFF. For the CDR3, the DNA is TGCGCCAGCAGCCAGCCCAGGCAGAACACTGAAGCTTTCTTT.

The rearrangement uses TRBV9 and TRBJ2-3; 9 nucleotides match TRBD1. The germline V gene has CDR1 SGDLS and CDR2 YYNGEE. The CDR3 extends over 16 amino acids. J was trimmed by 6 bases and V by 5 bases; bases with no gene match: 13. The CDR3 DNA sequence: TGTGCCAGCAGTTTTCGTGGGGACAGGGCACGGGATACGCAGTATTTT. Translation gives CASSFRGDRARDTQYF.

This clone turned up a few times. The chain employs TRBV4-1 and TRBJ2-5; 8 bases match TRBD2. Per germline, CDR1 MGHRA and CDR2 YSYEKL. V gave up 4 bases and J gave up 5 bases; unmatched junction bases: 6. CDR3 length: 14 residues. CDR3 DNA sequence: TGCGCCAGCAGCCGACTTCCGGGAGGGGAGACCCAGTACTTC. Translated, it gives CASSRLPGGETQYF.

This clone has only a few counts. V and J are TRBV4-3 and TRBJ2-7; 10 nucleotides align to TRBD2. Per the germline V gene, CDR1 is LGHNA and CDR2 is YSLEER. CDR3 length: 14 amino acids. The V segment lost 5 bases and the J segment 10 bases; nucleotides outside the gene matches: 11. This chain's CDR3 is CASSERYGTSVQYF. CDR3 in DNA: TGCGCCAGCAGCGAAAGGTACGGGACTAGCGTTCAGTACTTC.

This chain connects TRBV30 to TRBJ2-7; perhaps TRBD1 as D (6 bases). The CDR3 has 14 amino acids. The V gene lost 0 bases and the J gene lost 4 bases, with 13 bases spanning the gap. Germline lookup yields CDR1 GTSNPN and CDR2 SVGIG (reference sequence). CDR3 sequence: CAWSVGGVGYEQYF. DNA for the CDR3: TGTGCCTGGAGTGTAGGGGGAGTTGGGTACGAGCAGTACTTC. Drawing the rest from reference TRBV30 and TRBJ2-7, the complete variable domain is SQTIHQWPATLVQPVGSPLSLECTVEGTSNPNLYWYRQAAGRGLQLLFYSVGIGQISSEVPQNLSASRPQDRQFILSSKKLLLSDSGFYLCAWSVGGVGYEQYFGPGTRLTVT.

The V call is TRBV15, the J call TRBJ2-5; D possibly matches TRBD1 or TRBD2 (5 bases each). The V and J ends lost 6 bases and 0 bases respectively, with 14 bases between them. Germline V CDR1 and CDR2: LNHNV, YYDKDF (reference sequence). CDR3 length: 15 amino acids. DNA of the CDR3: TGTGCCACCAGTGACCCCCGGGACCACCAAGAGACCCAGTACTTC. The encoded protein is CATSDPRDHQETQYF.

The J gene is TRBJ2-5, the V gene TRBV7-3, with 7 positions matching TRBD1. Per germline, CDR1 SGHTA and CDR2 FQGTGA. Trimming at V came to 1 base and at J to 4 bases, leaving 0 bases not matched to a gene. The CDR3 is 13 amino acids. CDR3 nucleotides: TGTGCCAGCAGCTTAAACAGGGGAGAGACCCAGTACTTC. It specifies CASSLNRGETQYF.

This clone has more than one count but fewer than ten. The chain's CDR3 is CSARSGWMNEQYF. CDR3 sequence (DNA): TGCAGCGCAAGGTCGGGGTGGATGAACGAGCAGTACTTC. The chain has TRBV29-1 and TRBJ2-5, with a tentative D call TRBD2 (5 bases). The closer fit of TRBJ2-7 to the DNA end suggests the J call may be wrong. From germline, CDR1 is SQVTM and CDR2 ANQGSEA. The CDR3 extends over 13 amino acids.

This clone showed up just a few times. The chain couples TRBV6-5 to TRBJ2-1, with D tentatively TRBD1 or TRBD2 (6 bases each). This CDR3 is built from 15 residues. CDR1 and CDR2 (germline): MNHEY, SVGAGI. Between the trimmed V and J ends, which lost 4 bases and 7 bases, there was a span of 17 bases. The DNA for the CDR3 is TGTGCCAGCAGTTCCCCTCTCACAGGGAGGAATGAGCAGTTCTTC. Its translation is CASSSPLTGRNEQFF.

The gene calls are TRBV7-2 and TRBJ2-5, with TRBD1 matching over 10 bases. This CDR3 has 14 residues. V lost 4 bases to trimming and J lost 5 bases; unmatched junction nucleotides: 4. The germline CDR1 and CDR2 sequences are SGHTA and FQGNSA. As DNA, the CDR3 is TGTGCCAGCAGCTCGGGACAGGGGTGGGAGACCCAGTACTTC. Residues: CASSSGQGWETQYF.

The table lists this clone with a few counts. One base away lies a much larger clone, so this may be a sequencing read error. This chain connects TRBV28 to TRBJ2-3; D remains ambiguous. Germline-derived CDR1 and CDR2 are MDHEN and SYDVKM. V was cut by 7 bases and J by 0 bases, with 5 bases left in between. The length of the CDR3 is 12 residues. The CDR3 loop reads CASTSSTDTQYF. CDR3 nucleotides: TGTGCCAGCACCTCTAGCACAGATACGCAGTATTTT.

V and J are TRBV19 and TRBJ1-5; 11 positions agree with TRBD1. Germline loops: CDR1 LNHDA, CDR2 SQIVND (reference sequence). This CDR3 is built from 13 residues. After removal of 6 bases from V and 6 bases from J, the junction contained 1 base not matched to a gene. The CDR3 DNA sequence: TGTGCCAGTAGCGGACAGGGGGCTCAGCCCCAGCATTTT. This gives the protein CASSGQGAQPQHF.

The chain combines TRBV7-9 with TRBJ2-7; D might be TRBD2 (5 bases). This CDR3 has 13 amino acids. Germline assignment: CDR1 SEHNR and CDR2 FQNEAQ (reference sequence). V was clipped by 1 base and J by 5 bases, with 9 bases between them. CDR3 region: CASSLGGIDEQYF. The CDR3, as DNA: TGTGCCAGCAGCTTAGGAGGGATCGACGAGCAGTACTTC. The full variable domain, completed using reference TRBV7-9 and TRBJ2-7, is DTGVSQNPRHKITKRGQNVTFRCDPISEHNRLYWYRQTLGQGPEFLTYFQNEAQLEKSRLLSDRFSAERPKGSFSTLEIQRTEQGDSAMYLCASSLGGIDEQYFGPGTRLTVT.

This clone turned up a few times. This chain links TRBV13 with TRBJ2-1; tentatively, D is TRBD2 (5 bases). The CDR3 spans 14 residues. Trimming pared 4 bases from V and 6 bases from J, leaving 13 bases between. CDR1 PRHDT and CDR2 FYEKMQ come from the germline V gene (reference sequence). CDR3 amino acids: CASSSYWTLNEQFF. CDR3 in DNA: TGTGCCAGCAGCTCATACTGGACTCTCAATGAGCAGTTCTTC.

This clone was seen more than once but under ten times. The chain couples TRBV7-8 to TRBJ2-7; D perhaps matches TRBD2 (6 bases). CDR1 SGHVS and CDR2 FQNEAQ come from the germline V gene. Trimming stripped 7 bases from V and 0 bases from J, with 16 bases between. The CDR3 has 15 amino acids. The CDR3, as DNA: TGTGCCAGCACAGGAGTAGCGGCAAACTCCTACGAGCAGTACTTC. It encodes CASTGVAANSYEQYF.

This clone has a handful of counts. This rearrangement joins TRBV5-4 to TRBJ2-2, with 10 bases aligning to TRBD1. With 4 bases clipped from V and 6 bases from J, the junction kept 9 bases outside the gene matches. The CDR3 sequence is 16 residues long. The germline V gene has CDR1 SGHNT and CDR2 YYREEE (reference sequence). The CDR3 spells CASSQFDRGLAGELFF. The DNA of the CDR3 is TGTGCCAGCAGCCAATTCGACAGGGGGCTTGCCGGGGAGCTGTTTTTT. The full variable domain, rest sourced from reference TRBV5-4 and TRBJ2-2, is ETGVTQSPTHLIKTRGQQVTLRCSSQSGHNTVSWYQQALGQGPQFIFQYYREEENGRGNFPPRFSGLQFPNYSSELNVNALELDDSALYLCASSQFDRGLAGELFFGEGSRLTVL.

This clone was seen once. The chain links TRBV9 to TRBJ2-1; D may match TRBD1 or TRBD2 (5 bases each). The CDR3 totals 15 residues. Germline-derived CDR1 and CDR2 are SGDLS and YYNGEE. The ends were cut back, 3 bases at V and 7 bases at J, with 17 bases in the middle. CDR3 nucleotide sequence: TGTGCCAGCAGCGGCGGGCAGGGTCCCCTGAATGAGCAGTTCTTC. This sequence encodes CASSGGQGPLNEQFF.

The chain is built from TRBV2 and TRBJ2-5, with D perhaps TRBD2 (6 bases). Trimming took 7 bases from V and 2 from J, leaving 11 bases between them. This CDR3 region has 13 residues. Germline V gene lookup returns CDR1 SNHLY and CDR2 FYNNEI. CDR3 loop: CASIWRGQETQYF. The CDR3 DNA is TGTGCCAGCATATGGCGGGGACAAGAGACCCAGTACTTC.

This clone was counted between two and nine times. V is TRBV6-1 and J is TRBJ1-4; D is unresolved. Deletions cut 6 bases from V and 7 bases from J, with 12 bases between. Germline CDR1 is MNHNS and CDR2 is SASEGT. The CDR3 is 13 residues long. DNA of the CDR3: TGTGCCAGCAGACCCAGGTCAGGTGAAAAACTGTTTTTT. Amino acid sequence: CASRPRSGEKLFF.

The chain joins TRBV4-3 to TRBJ2-3, with 7 positions matching TRBD2. Germline-derived CDR1 and CDR2 are LGHNA and YSLEER. With 1 base clipped from V and 6 bases from J, the junction kept 7 bases outside the gene matches. The CDR3 is made up of 15 amino acids. CDR3 amino acids: CASSQVRGGSDTQYF. The CDR3 DNA reads as TGCGCCAGCAGCCAAGTTCGGGGCGGGAGTGATACGCAGTATTTT.

This chain uses TRBV5-1 with TRBJ1-2, with D unresolved. Germline assignment: CDR1 SGHRS and CDR2 YFSETQ. This CDR3 comprises 17 residues. V lost 2 bases and J 4 bases, leaving 21 bases between the germline ends. CDR3 DNA sequence: TGCGCCAGCAGCTTTTCAGTTCCCACCGGCCGGATCTATGGCTACACCTTC. Amino acid sequence: CASSFSVPTGRIYGYTF.

A few counts support this clone. The DNA of the CDR3 is TGTGCCAGCAGCTTTATGGGACTAGCGGGAGGGCCTGTAGAGCAGTACTTC. Amino acid sequence: CASSFMGLAGGPVEQYF. The chain links TRBV7-2 to TRBJ2-7, with 16 bases fitting TRBD2. V lost 3 bases, J lost 7 bases, and 9 bases stayed unmatched. This CDR3 is built from 17 residues. Germline lookup yields CDR1 SGHTA and CDR2 FQGNSA.

This chain links TRBV29-1 with TRBJ2-3; a possible D gene is TRBD2 (6 bases). The length of the CDR3 is 13 residues. V was shortened by 6 bases and J by 3 bases, with 13 bases between the two germline ends. Germline V gene data show CDR1 as SQVTM and CDR2 as ANQGSEA. CDR3 DNA: TGCAGCGTCTGGCGGGGCCTAACAGATACGCAGTATTTT. This sequence encodes CSVWRGLTDTQYF.